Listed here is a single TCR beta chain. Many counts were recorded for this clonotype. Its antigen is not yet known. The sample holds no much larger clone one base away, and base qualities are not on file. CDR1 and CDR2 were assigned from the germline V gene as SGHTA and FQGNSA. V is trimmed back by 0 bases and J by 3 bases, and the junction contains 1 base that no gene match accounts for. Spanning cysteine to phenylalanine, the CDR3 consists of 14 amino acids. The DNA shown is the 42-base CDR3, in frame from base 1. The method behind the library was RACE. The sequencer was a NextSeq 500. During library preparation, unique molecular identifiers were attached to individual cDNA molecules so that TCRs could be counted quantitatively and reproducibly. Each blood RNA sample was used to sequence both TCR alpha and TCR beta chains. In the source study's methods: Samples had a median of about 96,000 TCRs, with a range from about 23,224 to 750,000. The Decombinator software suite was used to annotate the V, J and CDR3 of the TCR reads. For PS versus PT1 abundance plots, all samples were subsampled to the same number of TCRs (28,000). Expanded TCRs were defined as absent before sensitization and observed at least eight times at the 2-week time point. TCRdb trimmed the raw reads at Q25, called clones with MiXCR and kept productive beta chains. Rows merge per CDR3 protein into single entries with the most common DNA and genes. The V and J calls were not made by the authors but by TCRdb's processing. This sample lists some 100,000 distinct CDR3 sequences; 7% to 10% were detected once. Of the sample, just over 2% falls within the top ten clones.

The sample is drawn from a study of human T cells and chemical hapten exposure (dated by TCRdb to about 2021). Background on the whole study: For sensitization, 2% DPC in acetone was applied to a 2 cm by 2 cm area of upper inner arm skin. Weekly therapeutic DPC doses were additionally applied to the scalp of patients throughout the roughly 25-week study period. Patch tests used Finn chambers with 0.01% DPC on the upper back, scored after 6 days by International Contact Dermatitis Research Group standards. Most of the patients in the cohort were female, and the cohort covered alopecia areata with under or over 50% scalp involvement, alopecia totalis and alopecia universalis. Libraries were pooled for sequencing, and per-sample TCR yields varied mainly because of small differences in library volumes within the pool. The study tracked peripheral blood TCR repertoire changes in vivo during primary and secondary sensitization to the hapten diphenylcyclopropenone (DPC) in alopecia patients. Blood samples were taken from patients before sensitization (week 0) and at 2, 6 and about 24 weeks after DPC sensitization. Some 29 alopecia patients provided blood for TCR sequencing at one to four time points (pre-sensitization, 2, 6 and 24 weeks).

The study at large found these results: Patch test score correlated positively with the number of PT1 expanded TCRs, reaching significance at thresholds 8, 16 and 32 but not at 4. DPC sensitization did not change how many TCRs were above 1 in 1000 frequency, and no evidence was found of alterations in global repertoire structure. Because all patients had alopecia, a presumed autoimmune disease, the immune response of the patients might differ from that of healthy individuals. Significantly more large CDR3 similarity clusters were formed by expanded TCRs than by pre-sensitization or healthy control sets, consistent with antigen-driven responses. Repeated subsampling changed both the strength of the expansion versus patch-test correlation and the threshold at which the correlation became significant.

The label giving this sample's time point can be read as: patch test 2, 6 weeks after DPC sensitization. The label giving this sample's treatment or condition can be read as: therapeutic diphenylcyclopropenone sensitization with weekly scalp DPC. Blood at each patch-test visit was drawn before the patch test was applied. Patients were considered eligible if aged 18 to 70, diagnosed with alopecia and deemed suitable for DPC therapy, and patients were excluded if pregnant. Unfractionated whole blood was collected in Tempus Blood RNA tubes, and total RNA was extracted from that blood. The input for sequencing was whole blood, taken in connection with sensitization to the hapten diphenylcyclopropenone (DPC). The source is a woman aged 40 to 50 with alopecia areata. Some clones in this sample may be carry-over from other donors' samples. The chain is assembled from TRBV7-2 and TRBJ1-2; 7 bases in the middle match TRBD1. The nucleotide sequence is TGTGCCAGCAGCTTAGCGGGGACAGACTATGGCTACACCTTC. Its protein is CASSLAGTDYGYTF. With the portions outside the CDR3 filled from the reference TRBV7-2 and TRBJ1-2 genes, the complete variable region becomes GAGVSQSPSNKVTEKGKDVELRCDPISGHTALYWYRQSLGQGLEFLIYFQGNSAPDKSGLPSDRFSAERTGGSVSTLTIQRTQQEDSAVYLCASSLAGTDYGYTFGSGTRLTVV.